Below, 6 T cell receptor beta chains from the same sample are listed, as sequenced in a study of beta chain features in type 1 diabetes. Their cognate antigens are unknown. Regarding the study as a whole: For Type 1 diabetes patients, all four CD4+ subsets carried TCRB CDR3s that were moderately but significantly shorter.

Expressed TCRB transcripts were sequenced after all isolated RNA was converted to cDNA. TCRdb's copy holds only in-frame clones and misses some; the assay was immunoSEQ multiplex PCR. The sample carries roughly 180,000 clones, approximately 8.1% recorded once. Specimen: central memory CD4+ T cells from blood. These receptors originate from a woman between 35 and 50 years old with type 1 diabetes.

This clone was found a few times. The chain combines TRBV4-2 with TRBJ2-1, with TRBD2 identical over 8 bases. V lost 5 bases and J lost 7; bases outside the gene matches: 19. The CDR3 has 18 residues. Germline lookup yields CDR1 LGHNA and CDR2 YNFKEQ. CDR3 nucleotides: TGTGCCAGCAGCTTGGGGCTAGCGGGCCCTTTCCTCACGAATGAGCAGTTCTTC. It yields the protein CASSLGLAGPFLTNEQFF.

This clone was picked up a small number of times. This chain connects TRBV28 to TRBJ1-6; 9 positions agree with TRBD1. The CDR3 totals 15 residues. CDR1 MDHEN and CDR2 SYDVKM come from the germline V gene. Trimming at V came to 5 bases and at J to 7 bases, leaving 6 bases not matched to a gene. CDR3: CASSTWTGDNSPLHF. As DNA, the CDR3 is TGTGCCAGCAGTACCTGGACAGGGGACAATTCACCCCTCCACTTT.

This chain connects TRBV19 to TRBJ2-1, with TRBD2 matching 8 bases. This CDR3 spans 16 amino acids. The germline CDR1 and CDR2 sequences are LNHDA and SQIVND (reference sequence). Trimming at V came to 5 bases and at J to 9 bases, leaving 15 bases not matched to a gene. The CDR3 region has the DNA TGTGCCAGTAGTCCCCCCGGGACTAGGGGTTGGGGTGAGCAGTTCTTC. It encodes CASSPPGTRGWGEQFF.

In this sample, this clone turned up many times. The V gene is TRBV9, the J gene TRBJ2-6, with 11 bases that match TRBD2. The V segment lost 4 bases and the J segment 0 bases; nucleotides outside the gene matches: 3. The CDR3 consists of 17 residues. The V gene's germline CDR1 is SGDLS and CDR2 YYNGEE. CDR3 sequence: CASSSGTSGSGANVLTF. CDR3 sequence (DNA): TGTGCCAGCAGCTCAGGGACTAGCGGCTCTGGGGCCAACGTCCTGACTTTC.

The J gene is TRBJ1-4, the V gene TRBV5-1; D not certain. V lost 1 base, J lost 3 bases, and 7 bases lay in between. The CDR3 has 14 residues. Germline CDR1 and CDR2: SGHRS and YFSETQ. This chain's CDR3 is CASSLSRANEKLFF. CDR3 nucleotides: TGCGCCAGCAGCTTGTCCCGGGCTAATGAAAAACTGTTTTTT.

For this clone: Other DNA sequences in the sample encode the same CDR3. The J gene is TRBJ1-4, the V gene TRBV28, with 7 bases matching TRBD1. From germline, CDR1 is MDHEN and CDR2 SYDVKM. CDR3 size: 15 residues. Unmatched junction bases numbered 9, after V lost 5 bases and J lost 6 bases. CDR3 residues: CASSQVGQGDEKLFF. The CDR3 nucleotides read TGTGCCAGCAGTCAGGTGGGGCAGGGGGATGAAAAACTGTTTTTT.